Shown below are 9 T cell receptor beta chains from a single sample sequenced in a study of cytomegalovirus exposure and HLA in healthy donors. Both 60 Vbeta primers and 13 Jbeta primers went into the PCR. Here immunoSEQ multiplex PCR was the method, and the copy in TCRdb shows in-frame clones only, minus some. The sample includes some 150,000 clones, about 75% of them seen just once. Sequencing used PBMCs. All receptors derive from a man between 60 and 75 years old in good health and CMV-seronegative.

This clone has just one count. CDR3 region: CASSPTGTGEYGYTF. In nucleotides, the CDR3 is TGTGCCAGCAGTCCTACCGGGACAGGGGAGTATGGCTACACCTTC. The V call is TRBV6-1, the J call TRBJ1-2; 10 positions match TRBD1. CDR3 length: 15 amino acids. The germline V gene has CDR1 MNHNS and CDR2 SASEGT. Trimming cost V 5 bases and J 5 bases; bases outside gene matches: 8.

In its sample, this clone was seen a few times. The V call is TRBV2, the J call TRBJ2-7; perhaps TRBD2 as D (5 bases). Germline CDR1 is SNHLY and CDR2 is FYNNEI. This CDR3 comprises 14 residues. V was clipped by 7 bases and J by 0 bases, with 13 bases between them. The CDR3 sequence: CASKETISSYEQYF. The CDR3 DNA is TGTGCCAGCAAGGAGACTATTAGCTCCTACGAGCAGTACTTC.

The rearrangement links TRBV30 to TRBJ2-7; no definite D call. Trimming cost V 0 bases and J 3 bases, with 9 bases left between them. The CDR3 consists of 13 residues. Germline CDR1 reads GTSNPN; CDR2 reads SVGIG (reference sequence). The CDR3 is CAWSVMGSYEQYF. For the CDR3, the DNA is TGTGCCTGGAGTGTTATGGGCAGCTACGAGCAGTACTTC.

The chain joins TRBV5-4 to TRBJ2-1; no clear D. V was trimmed by 0 bases and J by 9 bases, leaving 10 bases between them. Per the germline V gene, CDR1 is SGHNT and CDR2 is YYREEE (reference sequence). The CDR3 is made up of 13 amino acids. The CDR3 loop reads CASSLDKRSEQFF. As DNA, the CDR3 is TGTGCCAGCAGCTTGGACAAGCGAAGTGAGCAGTTCTTC.

J is TRBJ1-4 and V is TRBV11-2; 7 bases line up with TRBD1. The CDR3 covers 16 residues. The germline V gene encodes CDR1 SGHAT and CDR2 FQNNGV. Trimming took 2 bases from V and 8 from J; bases not matched to a gene: 11. The CDR3 loop reads CASSLYRQGGMEKLFF. In nucleotides, the CDR3 is TGTGCCAGCAGCTTATACCGACAGGGTGGGATGGAAAAACTGTTTTTT.

This clone was seen more than once but under ten times. The V call is TRBV2, the J call TRBJ2-1, with 11 bases aligning to TRBD2. Germline assignment: CDR1 SNHLY and CDR2 FYNNEI. This CDR3 has 16 residues. Trimming took 9 bases from V and 2 from J; bases not matched to a gene: 9. The CDR3 nucleotides are TGTGCCAGAAAGACAACTAGCGGGGGAACCTACAATGAGCAGTTCTTC. This codes for CARKTTSGGTYNEQFF.

The chain links TRBV6-5 to TRBJ2-1; D call uncertain. This CDR3 has 11 residues. Trimming removed 6 bases at V and 9 bases at J, with 9 bases between. Per the germline V gene, CDR1 is MNHEY and CDR2 is SVGAGI. Here the CDR3 DNA reads TGTGCCAGCAGCCGCTCGGGTGAGCAGTTCTTC. Translating gives CASSRSGEQFF.

The V call is TRBV6-1, the J call TRBJ2-7, with TRBD1 as a possible D gene (6 bases). CDR3 length equals 14 residues. Trimming pared 8 bases from V and 6 bases from J, leaving 20 bases between. CDR1 is MNHNS and CDR2 is SASEGT in the germline V gene. This CDR3 reads CASPGRGLGSEQYF. The DNA of the CDR3 is TGTGCCAGCCCCGGCAGGGGCCTGGGGTCCGAGCAGTACTTC.

This sequence joins TRBV27 and TRBJ2-1; 10 nucleotides match TRBD1. Germline CDR1 and CDR2: MNHEY and SMNVEV (reference sequence). Losses at the gene ends were 7 bases for V and 3 bases for J; bases not matched to a gene: 3. This CDR3 is built from 14 residues. The CDR3 region is CASIGTGVYNEQFF. The CDR3 nucleotides are TGTGCCAGCATTGGGACAGGGGTCTACAATGAGCAGTTCTTC.